This T cell receptor (beta chain) was profiled in a study of cytotoxic CD8 clonotypes in ibrutinib-treated CLL. The study's findings and limits: The times at which samples were taken varied between sustained-remission and progressing patients.

Details on this clone: Its specificity is not known.

The data were produced by immunoSEQ multiplex PCR, yet TCRdb's version contains in-frame clones alone and is incomplete. Among around 310,000 clones, around four fifths were seen once, and the ten largest hold over 5.5%. The V end lost 4 bases, the J end lost 0 bases, and 21 bases lay between the germline ends. CDR3 length: 18 residues. The germline gives CDR1 KGHSH, CDR2 LQKENI. The chain uses TRBV18 and TRBJ1-1; D not resolved. The sample in question was PBMCs, obtained before ibrutinib treatment. This clonotype was sampled from a human donor with chronic lymphocytic leukemia. The CDR3 loop is CASSLIGRPYIMNTEAFF. The CDR3 coding sequence is TGTGCCAGCTCACTAATAGGGCGACCTTATATTATGAACACTGAAGCTTTCTTT.